This T cell receptor beta chain was identified in a study of PD-L1 blockade in urothelial cancer. The overall study: In terms of prior chemotherapy, patients had received 0 to 3 regimens. Blood underwent analysis 3 weeks (second dose) and 6 weeks after treatment began. Per blood sample, T cells had a median of roughly 150,000. Study-wide points: Lower than median blood TCR clonality before treatment predicted better survival.

The table came from immunoSEQ multiplex PCR; TCRdb's copy has only in-frame clones and leaves some out. The sample lists fewer than 65,000 clones; roughly 85% were seen once. The CDR3 is 16 amino acids. After removal of 3 bases from V and 3 bases from J, the junction contained 7 bases not matched to a gene. Germline CDR1 SGHTA, CDR2 FQGNSA. Comments on this clone: Its target is not known.

This sample's time point: pretreatment peripheral blood. This sequence joins TRBV7-2 and TRBJ2-3, with 9 bases lining up with TRBD2. Material: PBMCs, obtained around atezolizumab (anti-PD-L1) treatment. The source of this sequence is a woman aged 55 to 70 with urothelial cancer. The CDR3 loop reads CASSFRAGGPTDTQYF. The DNA for the CDR3 is TGTGCCAGCAGCTTTAGGGCGGGAGGGCCGACAGATACGCAGTATTTT.